These 9 T cell receptor beta chains came from one sample sequenced in a study of T-cell memory formation after mild COVID-19. Each CDR3 protein is one row after TCRdb ran MiXCR on the 5' RACE reads. The table lists some 310,000 distinct CDR3 sequences, more than 20% of them singletons. Sequencing used PBMCs or a T cell subset sorted from them (not recorded which). These receptors were obtained from a man in his late teens or twenties who had mild COVID-19 (a few samples of this study predate the infection). Cell type and time point are not known.

This clonotype was detected only a few times. The chain links TRBV7-6 to TRBJ1-2; no clear D gene. The CDR3 is 12 residues long. Germline assignment: CDR1 SGHVS and CDR2 FNYEAQ. Trimming stripped 5 bases from V and 4 bases from J, with 8 bases between. The chain's CDR3 is CASSTSGYGYTF. The CDR3 coding sequence is TGTGCCAGCAGCACGTCGGGCTATGGCTACACCTTC.

This clonotype has more than one count but fewer than ten. V gene TRBV4-3 combines with J gene TRBJ2-2; 8 bases fit TRBD1. In germline, CDR1 is LGHNA, CDR2 YSLEER. V dropped 5 bases and J dropped 3; count of bases not matched to a gene: 11. The length of the CDR3 is 17 residues. CDR3 bases: TGCGCCAGCAGCGAGTCTGAGGCGACAGGGGACACCGGGGAGCTGTTTTTT. Translation: CASSESEATGDTGELFF.

This clonotype appeared many times. The chain combines TRBV5-5 with TRBJ2-3, with 10 bases that match TRBD2. V trimming: 8 bases; J trimming: 1 base; junction bases outside the gene matches: 1. This CDR3 is 13 amino acids long. Germline-derived CDR1 and CDR2 are SGHKS and YYEKEE (reference sequence). The CDR3 is CASGLAGTDTQYF. CDR3 DNA: TGTGCCAGTGGACTAGCGGGCACAGATACGCAGTATTTT.

CDR3 nucleotide sequence: TGTGCCAGCAGTCCACCGGGCCAAAGAGAGACCCAGTACTTC. Translated, it gives CASSPPGQRETQYF. The chain couples TRBV7-2 to TRBJ2-5; D is ambiguous. This CDR3 comprises 14 residues. Germline CDR1 SGHTA, CDR2 FQGNSA. Trimming removed 6 bases from V and 4 bases from J, with 15 bases in between.

The rearrangement uses TRBV3-1 and TRBJ2-3; 8 positions match TRBD2. CDR1 is LGHDT and CDR2 is YNNKEL in the germline V gene (reference sequence). Germline trimming cut 2 bases from V and 10 bases from J; bases unmatched to any gene: 2. This CDR3 is built from 12 residues. Here the CDR3 DNA reads TGTGCCAGCAGCCAAACGGGGGGGGCGCAGTATTTT. Amino acid sequence: CASSQTGGAQYF.

The gene calls are TRBV7-9 and TRBJ2-3; D unresolved. This CDR3 spans 14 amino acids. CDR1 is SEHNR, CDR2 FQNEAQ, per germline (reference sequence). V lost 7 bases and J 4 bases, leaving 15 bases between the germline ends. In nucleotides, the CDR3 is TGTGCCAGCACGCACAATACGATTGCAGATACGCAGTATTTT. Translating it yields CASTHNTIADTQYF.

The rearrangement joins TRBV5-1 to TRBJ2-3, with no clear D. The CDR3 has 14 residues. Germline-derived CDR1 and CDR2 are SGHRS and YFSETQ. The V end lost 2 bases, the J end lost 2 bases, and 9 bases lay between the germline ends. CDR3 loop: CASSLYDSTDTQYF. The CDR3, as DNA: TGCGCCAGCAGCTTATATGATTCCACAGATACGCAGTATTTT. The full variable domain, with the rest looked up from reference TRBV5-1 and TRBJ2-3, is KAGVTQTPRYLIKTRGQQVTLSCSPISGHRSVSWYQQTPGQGLQFLFEYFSETQRNKGNFPGRFSGRQFSNSRSEMNVSTLELGDSALYLCASSLYDSTDTQYFGPGTRLTVL.

This clonotype has more than one count but fewer than ten. This chain joins TRBV5-1 and TRBJ2-1; weak D call: TRBD2 (5 bases). This CDR3 is built from 14 residues. From germline, CDR1 is SGHRS and CDR2 YFSETQ. V was cut by 0 bases and J by 7 bases, with 11 bases left in between. The CDR3 reads CASSLGRLRNEQFF. DNA of the CDR3: TGCGCCAGCAGCTTGGGGAGGTTGCGGAATGAGCAGTTCTTC.

CDR3 in DNA: TGTGCCAGCTCACCGACCTCCATCTACGAGCAGTACGTC. This gives the protein CASSPTSIYEQYV. This chain uses TRBV18 with TRBJ2-7, with D uncertain. The CDR3 has 13 amino acids. Germline CDR1 reads KGHSH; CDR2 reads LQKENI. V was shortened by 3 bases and J by 3 bases, with 9 bases between the two germline ends.